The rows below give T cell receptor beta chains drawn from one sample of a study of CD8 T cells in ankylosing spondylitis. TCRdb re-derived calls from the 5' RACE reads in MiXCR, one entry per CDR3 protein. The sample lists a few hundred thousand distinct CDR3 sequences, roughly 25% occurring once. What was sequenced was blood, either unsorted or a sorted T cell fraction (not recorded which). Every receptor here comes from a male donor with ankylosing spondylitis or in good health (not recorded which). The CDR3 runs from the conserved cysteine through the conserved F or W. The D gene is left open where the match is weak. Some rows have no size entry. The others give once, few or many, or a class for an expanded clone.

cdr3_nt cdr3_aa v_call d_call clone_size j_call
TGTGCCACCGACAGGGAGTCGGCCAACGTCCTGACTTTC CATDRESANVLTF TRBV12-3/TRBV12-4 TRBD1 NA TRBJ2-6
TGTGCCAGCTTCACCCGAGGGGGGGGAAACACCATATATTTT CASFTRGGGNTIYF TRBV6-1 NA NA TRBJ1-3
TGTGCCACCAGTTATTTTGGTGGAGATAAGCAGTTCTTC CATSYFGGDKQFF TRBV24-1 NA NA TRBJ2-1
TGTGCCACCAGCGAGGACATGTCGGCCTACGAGCAGTACTTC CATSEDMSAYEQYF TRBV24-1 NA few TRBJ2-7
TGCAGTGCTAGTTTCCGGTACGAGCAGTACTTC CSASFRYEQYF TRBV20-1 NA NA TRBJ2-7
TGTGCCAGCAGTTTTTACGAGTCTACCTACAATGAGCAGTTCTTC CASSFYESTYNEQFF TRBV28 NA many TRBJ2-1
TGTGCCAGCAGTTCGACAGGGACTAACTATGGCTACACCTTC CASSSTGTNYGYTF TRBV12-3/TRBV12-4 TRBD1 few TRBJ1-2
TGTGCCAGCAGCTCCGGGACAGGGTCACCCCTCCACTTT CASSSGTGSPLHF TRBV7-3 TRBD1 NA TRBJ1-6
TGCAGCGTTGAAGGGGCAGGGAAGAACATAGATACGCAGTATTTT CSVEGAGKNIDTQYF TRBV29-1 NA NA TRBJ2-3
TGTGCCACCACCGGGGGTAATGGCTACACCTTC CATTGGNGYTF TRBV12-3/TRBV12-4 NA many TRBJ1-2
TGCAGTGCTAGAACGCGTCCCGGGACTCTGACCGAAGCTTTCTTT CSARTRPGTLTEAFF TRBV20-1 NA NA TRBJ1-1
TGTGCCAGCAGCTTGGCGACGGTCGGGAGGGCAGATACGCAGTATTTT CASSLATVGRADTQYF TRBV5-5 TRBD2 few TRBJ2-3